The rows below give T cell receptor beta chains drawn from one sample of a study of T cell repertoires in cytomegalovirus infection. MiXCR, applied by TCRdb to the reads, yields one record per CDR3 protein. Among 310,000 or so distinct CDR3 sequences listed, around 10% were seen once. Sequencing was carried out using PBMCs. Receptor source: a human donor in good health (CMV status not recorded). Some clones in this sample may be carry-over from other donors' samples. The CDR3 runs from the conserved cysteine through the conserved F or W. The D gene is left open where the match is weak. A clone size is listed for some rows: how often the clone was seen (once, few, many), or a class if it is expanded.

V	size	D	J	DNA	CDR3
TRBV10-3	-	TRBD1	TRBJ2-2	TGTGCCATCAGCCCAGGGACAGGCGCTGCGAACACCGGGGAGCTGTTTTTT	CAISPGTGAANTGELFF
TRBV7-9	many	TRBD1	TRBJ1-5	TGTGCCAGCAGCTACGGGACAGGGGGAATGGGGAGCAATCAGCCCCAGCATTTT	CASSYGTGGMGSNQPQHF
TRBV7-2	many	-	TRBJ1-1	TGTGCCAGCTTACATGACGTTTTCGCCACTGAAGCTTTCTTT	CASLHDVFATEAFF
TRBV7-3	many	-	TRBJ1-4	TGTGCCAGCAGCTTACGACTTGGCGAAAAACTGTTTTTT	CASSLRLGEKLFF
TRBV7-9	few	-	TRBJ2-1	TGTGCCAGCAGAGAGGGGGGTCACTCCTACAATGAGCAGTTCTTC	CASREGGHSYNEQFF
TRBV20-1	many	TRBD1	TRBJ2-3	TGCAGTGCTTCCGGGACAGGGGACGGGGATACGCAGTATTTT	CSASGTGDGDTQYF
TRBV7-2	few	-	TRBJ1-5	TGTGCCAGCAGCTCCCAGGGTGGGGACAATCAGCCCCAGCATTTT	CASSSQGGDNQPQHF
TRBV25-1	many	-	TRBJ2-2	TGTGCCAGCAGCGGACAGCTTAACACCGGGGAGCTGTTTTTT	CASSGQLNTGELFF
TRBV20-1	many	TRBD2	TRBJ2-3	TGCAGTGCCACGACTAGCGGGGGGGCCCAAGATACGCAGTATTTT	CSATTSGGAQDTQYF
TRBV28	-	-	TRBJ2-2	TGTGCCAGCAGTTACCGGATCCGTAACACCGGGGAGCTGTTTTTT	CASSYRIRNTGELFF
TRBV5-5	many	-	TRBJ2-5	TGTGCCAGCAGTCGTGGTCACGGGGTCGGGGAGACCCAGTACTTC	CASSRGHGVGETQYF
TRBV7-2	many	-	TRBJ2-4	TGTGCCAGCAGCTCCCCCGGGGGCAGGGGGGCCAAAAACATTCAGTACTTC	CASSSPGGRGAKNIQYF
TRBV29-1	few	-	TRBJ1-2	TGCAGCGTTGAAGATCGTAGGGAATACGGCTATGGCTACACCTTC	CSVEDRREYGYGYTF
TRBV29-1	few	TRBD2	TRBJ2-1	TGCAGCGTCACTAGCGTTTACAATGAGCAGTTCTTC	CSVTSVYNEQFF
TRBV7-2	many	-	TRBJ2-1	TGTGCCAGCAGCTCCCCGGACGCGTACAATGAGCAGTTCTTC	CASSSPDAYNEQFF
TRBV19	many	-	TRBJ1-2	TGTGCCAGTAGTATCAGTGGAAACTATGGCTACACCTTC	CASSISGNYGYTF
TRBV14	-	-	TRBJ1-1	TGTGCCAGCAGCCACCTAGGGGACGCTGAAGCTTTCTTT	CASSHLGDAEAFF
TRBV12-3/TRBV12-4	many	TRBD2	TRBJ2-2	TGTGCCAGCAGTTGGGATGCGGGGGGTACGGGTCCCGGGGAGCTGTTTTTT	CASSWDAGGTGPGELFF
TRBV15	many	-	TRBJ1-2	TGTGCCACCAGCAACCGGACGGTCAACTATGGCTACACCTTC	CATSNRTVNYGYTF
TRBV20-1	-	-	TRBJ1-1	TGCAGTGCTAGAGACCAAGCGAACACTGAAGCTTTCTTT	CSARDQANTEAFF
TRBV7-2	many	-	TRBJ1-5	TGTGCCAGCAGCTTAGGCCCCTCAGGGAACCAGCCCCAGCATTTT	CASSLGPSGNQPQHF
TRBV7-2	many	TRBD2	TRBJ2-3	TGTGCCAGCAGGTTACGACTAGCGGGCACAGATACGCAGTATTTT	CASRLRLAGTDTQYF
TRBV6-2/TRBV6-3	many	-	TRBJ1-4	TGTGCCAGCAGCGCAGGACTCCGCCCGGGTGAAAAACTGTTTTTT	CASSAGLRPGEKLFF
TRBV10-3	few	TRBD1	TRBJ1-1	TGTGCCATCAGGACAGGGGGCAACACTGAAGCTTTCTTT	CAIRTGGNTEAFF
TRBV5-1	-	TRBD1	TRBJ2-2	TGCGCCAGCAGCTTACAGGGACAGCTGAACACCGGGGAGCTGTTTTTT	CASSLQGQLNTGELFF
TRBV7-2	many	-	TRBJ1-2	TGTGCCAGCAGCTTAATGGACTATGGCTACACCTTC	CASSLMDYGYTF
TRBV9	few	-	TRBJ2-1	TGTGCCAGCAGCGTAGCACCGGGACTGCAACCCAATGAGCAGTTCTTC	CASSVAPGLQPNEQFF
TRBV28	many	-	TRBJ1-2	TGTGCCAGCATCTCGGGGGGAGGGGTCGATGGCTACACCTTC	CASISGGGVDGYTF
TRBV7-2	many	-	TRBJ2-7	TGTGCCAGCAGCTCAAGTGGGGGCCCCCGCGAGCAGTACTTC	CASSSSGGPREQYF
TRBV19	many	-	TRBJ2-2	TGTGCCAGTAGTCCCCGGGACACTCCTTACACCGGGGAGCTGTTTTTT	CASSPRDTPYTGELFF
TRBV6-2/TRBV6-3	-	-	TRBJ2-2	TGTGCCAGCTTCCGGTTCGCGAACACCGGGGAGCTGTTTTTT	CASFRFANTGELFF